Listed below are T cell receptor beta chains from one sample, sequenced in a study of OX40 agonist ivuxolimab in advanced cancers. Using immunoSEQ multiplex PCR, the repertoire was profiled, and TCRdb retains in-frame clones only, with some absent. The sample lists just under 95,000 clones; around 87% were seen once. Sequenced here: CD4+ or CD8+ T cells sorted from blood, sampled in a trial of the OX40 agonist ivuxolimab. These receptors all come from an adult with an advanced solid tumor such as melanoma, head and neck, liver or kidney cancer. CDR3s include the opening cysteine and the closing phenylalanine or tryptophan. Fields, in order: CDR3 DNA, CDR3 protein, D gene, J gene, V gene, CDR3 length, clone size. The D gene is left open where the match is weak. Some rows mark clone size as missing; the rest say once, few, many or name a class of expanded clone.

TGTGCCAGCAGCTTAGCAGGGTACGAGCAGTACTTC CASSLAGYEQYF - TRBJ2-7 TRBV11-2 12 -
TGTGCCAGCAGCTCCAGCGGGGGGTTCCAAGAGACCCAGTACTTC CASSSSGGFQETQYF TRBD2 TRBJ2-5 TRBV6-5 15 -
TGTGCCAGCACCGAGGGGTTTGGGCAGTATTTT CASTEGFGQYF - TRBJ2-3 TRBV2 11 -
TGTGCCAGTAGTACCGGGGACAGGGAGATAGATACGCAGTATTTT CASSTGDREIDTQYF TRBD1 TRBJ2-3 TRBV19 15 -
TGTGCCAGCAGCTTCGAGGGGGGATCCTACAATGAGCAGTTCTTC CASSFEGGSYNEQFF - TRBJ2-1 TRBV5-4 15 -
TGTGCCATCAGTGACCTCGATGGGGGAGACGGGACTGAAGCTTTCTTT CAISDLDGGDGTEAFF - TRBJ1-1 TRBV10-3 16 many
TGCGCCAGCAGCTGGGCGGGCAGGCAGGGGAGGGAGAACACTGAAGCTTTCTTT CASSWAGRQGRENTEAFF - TRBJ1-1 TRBV4-1 18 -
TGTGCTAGTGCCTTACAGGGGGCCCTTCCCCACTCTGGGGCCAACGTCCTGACTTTC CASALQGALPHSGANVLTF TRBD1 TRBJ2-6 TRBV12-5 19 -
TGTGCCAGCAGTTATGCGGGGACTAGCGGGGGGGCCCCCCAGTTCTTC CASSYAGTSGGAPQFF TRBD2 TRBJ2-1 TRBV6-5 16 -
TGTGCCAGTAGCGGGGGAGGGGGGGCGAGTCGAGGTGGTGAAAAACTGTTTTTT CASSGGGGASRGGEKLFF - TRBJ1-4 TRBV19 18 -
TGTGCCAGCAGCTTACGGGGGACACGTGCAGATACGCAGTATTTT CASSLRGTRADTQYF - TRBJ2-3 TRBV7-2 15 -
TGTGCCAGCAGCTTAGGGCAGACAACTAACTATGGCTACACCTTC CASSLGQTTNYGYTF - TRBJ1-2 TRBV7-6 15 -
TGTGCCAGCAGCTTGGCAGGGACAGGGGGGAGAAACACCATATATTTT CASSLAGTGGRNTIYF TRBD1 TRBJ1-3 TRBV5-6 16 -
TGTGCCTGGAGTTTGACTAGCGGGGGCTTCTACACCGGGGAGCTGTTTTTT CAWSLTSGGFYTGELFF TRBD2 TRBJ2-2 TRBV30 17 -
TGCGCCAGCAGCCAAGTACAGGGGGCGTCGATCTACGAGCAGTACTTC CASSQVQGASIYEQYF TRBD1 TRBJ2-7 TRBV4-1 16 -
TGTGCCAGCAGTCAACAGGGTGAAGCTTTCTTT CASSQQGEAFF - TRBJ1-1 TRBV6-6 11 -
TGTGCCAGCTCACCACGCTCCCCCGCTAGCGGGGGGTGGGAGACCCAGTACTTC CASSPRSPASGGWETQYF TRBD2 TRBJ2-5 TRBV18 18 -
TGTGCCAGCAGCCAGGGACCGTATGGCTACACCTTC CASSQGPYGYTF - TRBJ1-2 TRBV14 12 -
TGTGCCAGCAGTTACCTTACTAGCGAAGCGGTGTACTTC CASSYLTSEAVYF TRBD2 TRBJ2-7 TRBV6-5 13 -
TGCGCCAGCCGACCGCCGGGACATCATATAACGGTCTTC CASRPPGHHITVF - TRBJ2-1 TRBV5-1 13 -
TGTGCCAGTAGGGGAGGACACGGAATTACAGATACGCAGTATTTT CASRGGHGITDTQYF - TRBJ2-3 TRBV19 15 -
TGTGCCAGCAGCTACCCATTCGGGGTAGGGACGTCCCATGGCTACACCTTC CASSYPFGVGTSHGYTF - TRBJ1-2 TRBV5-6 17 once
TGTGCCAGCAGCCGAGAGGGACAGGGGAACACTGAAGCTTTCTTT CASSREGQGNTEAFF TRBD1 TRBJ1-1 TRBV4-2 15 -
TGTGCCAGCTCACCAGAGGAGACCCAGTACTTC CASSPEETQYF - TRBJ2-5 TRBV18 11 -
TGTGCCAGCTCACCACGACAGATATCCCCCGGCGTCGAGAGCTCCTATAATTCACCCCTCCACTTT CASSPRQISPGVESSYNSPLHF - TRBJ1-6 TRBV18 22 once
TGTGCCAGTAGTACCGACAGGGGGACTGGGGCCAACGTCCTGACTTTC CASSTDRGTGANVLTF TRBD1 TRBJ2-6 TRBV19 16 -
TGTGCCAGTAGTATAGGACAGGGGGTAGAGACTGAAGCTTTCTTT CASSIGQGVETEAFF TRBD1 TRBJ1-1 TRBV19 15 -
TGTGCCAGCAGTGAAGCCACCGGGATAGGCTATGGCTACACCTTC CASSEATGIGYGYTF - TRBJ1-2 TRBV6-1 15 -
TGTGCCAGTAGTATAGCGGGGGCGGGGGGCAATCAGCCCCAGCATTTT CASSIAGAGGNQPQHF - TRBJ1-5 TRBV19 16 -
TGCAGCGTTGAGGTGGGGAGGGGCTATGGCTACACCTTC CSVEVGRGYGYTF - TRBJ1-2 TRBV29-1 13 once
TGTGCCATCAGTGAGTCGTCAGGGACAGGCAACACCGGGGAGCTGTTTTTT CAISESSGTGNTGELFF TRBD1 TRBJ2-2 TRBV10-3 17 -
TGTGCCAGCAGCGTTGGCAGGGGAATCCAAGAGACCCAGTACTTC CASSVGRGIQETQYF - TRBJ2-5 TRBV9 15 -
TGCGCCAGCAGCCAAGGCGGGGGCCCAGATACGCAGTATTTT CASSQGGGPDTQYF - TRBJ2-3 TRBV4-1 14 -
TGTGCCAGCAGCTCGTACAGGGACACTGAAGCTTTCTTT CASSSYRDTEAFF - TRBJ1-1 TRBV11-3 13 few
TGTGCCAGCAGCTTGAATCGGGGGTTAGGAGGAAACACCATATATTTT CASSLNRGLGGNTIYF - TRBJ1-3 TRBV5-6 16 -
TGTGCCAGCAGTGGACGGGCGGGGGTTATCGAGCAGTACTTC CASSGRAGVIEQYF TRBD2 TRBJ2-7 TRBV6-6 14 -
TGTGCCAGCAGCTTGGCCATGGCTAGCCAAGAGACCCAGTACTTC CASSLAMASQETQYF - TRBJ2-5 TRBV5-4 15 -
TGTGCCAGCAGCTTAGCCGGGACTAGCACTAGCGAGCAGTACTTC CASSLAGTSTSEQYF TRBD2 TRBJ2-7 TRBV7-2 15 -
TGTGCCAGCAGTTCGGGACAGGGGGTGTACTTC CASSSGQGVYF TRBD1 TRBJ2-7 TRBV6-5 11 -
TGTGCCAGCACTAGGTTGACTTACGAGCAGTACTTC CASTRLTYEQYF - TRBJ2-7 TRBV2 12 -
TGTGCCAGCAGGCGCGAATCAGAAGCTTTCTTT CASRRESEAFF - TRBJ1-1 TRBV6-1 11 -
TGTGCCTGGAGGGATGGGGGACAGGGGGGTTACGAGCAGTACTTC CAWRDGGQGGYEQYF TRBD1 TRBJ2-7 TRBV30 15 -
TGTGCCAGCAGCTTGGACGGGGTCACCGGGGAGCTGTTTTTT CASSLDGVTGELFF - TRBJ2-2 TRBV11-3 14 -
TGTGCCAGCAGCGGGGGGCACTACACAGATACGCAGTATTTT CASSGGHYTDTQYF - TRBJ2-3 TRBV9 14 -
TGTGCCAGCAGTTACCCGGGACAGACCTACGAGCAGTACTTC CASSYPGQTYEQYF TRBD1 TRBJ2-7 TRBV6-6 14 -
TGTGCCAGTAGTATACATATGGCAGCTCGCACAGATACGCAGTATTTT CASSIHMAARTDTQYF - TRBJ2-3 TRBV19 16 -
TGTGCTAGTGGTTTGGTCGGCAATGAGCAGTTCTTC CASGLVGNEQFF - TRBJ2-1 TRBV12-5 12 -
TGTGCCAGCACCCTAAGGGGGACTGGGGCCAACGTCCTGACTTTC CASTLRGTGANVLTF - TRBJ2-6 TRBV6-6 15 -
TGTGCCAGCAGTGTTCGACAGGGGGCGACTAACTATGGCTACACCTTC CASSVRQGATNYGYTF TRBD1 TRBJ1-2 TRBV6-1 16 few
TGTGCCAGCAGCCCGGGACACGTTATCTCTGGAAACACCATATATTTT CASSPGHVISGNTIYF - TRBJ1-3 TRBV5-6 16 -
TGTGCCAGCAGGCTCGGGGGGCCGGCGAACACTGAAGCTTTCTTT CASRLGGPANTEAFF - TRBJ1-1 TRBV27 15 -
TGCGCCAGCAGCTCCTCAGGCTTGGAGTCAGATACGCAGTATTTT CASSSSGLESDTQYF - TRBJ2-3 TRBV5-1 15 -
TGTGCCAGCAGCCAAGATCGGGGGACAGGGGGCAGGTACAATGAGCAGTTCTTC CASSQDRGTGGRYNEQFF TRBD1 TRBJ2-1 TRBV4-2 18 -
TGTGCCAGCAGTGAAGAGGGCCGCTCCTACGAGCAGTACTTC CASSEEGRSYEQYF - TRBJ2-7 TRBV6-1 14 -
TGCGCCAGCAGCCCCGAGAGGGGGCTGAACACTGAAGCTTTCTTT CASSPERGLNTEAFF TRBD1 TRBJ1-1 TRBV4-1 15 -
TGTGCCAGCAGCTCCATCTCCCGGGCGGGGAAAGGCTACGAGCAGTACTTC CASSSISRAGKGYEQYF - TRBJ2-7 TRBV7-2 17 -
TGTGCTAGTGGCATGAGGGCAGGGAACACTGAAGCTTTCTTT CASGMRAGNTEAFF - TRBJ1-1 TRBV12-5 14 -